This T cell receptor (beta chain) was recovered during a study of shared clonotypes between healthy human individuals (dated by TCRdb to 2020 to 2021). Study-level background: The cohort included three men and two women between 18 and 49 years of age. For each donor, three plates each were used for CD4 naive and CD4 memory, two plates were used for CD8 naive, and one plate was used for CD8 memory. To estimate repertoire size and how much clonotype sharing occurs between individuals, the study deeply sequenced the blood TCR repertoires of five healthy adults. Libraries were prepared and TCR repertoires were sequenced by different laboratories using diverse techniques, in order to increase sequencing depth and limit assay-specific biases. Leukapheresis yielded between about 0.94 and 9.5 billion PBMCs per donor. Points the paper makes about the study in general: Incomplete sequencing was indicated by rarefaction of sorted-subset datasets, despite the large sequencing depth. Pairwise subsampling indicated that sequencing depth was expected to affect the degree of clonotype sharing among donors. The genetic and exposure-history diversity represented was limited by the small number of donors. Sampling was limited to blood, and TCR repertoires in tissue likely differ from TCR repertoires in blood. Approximately 5% of naive CD4, roughly 3.5% of naive CD8, approximately 2% of memory CD4, and approximately 0.39% of memory CD8 clonotypes were shared across several donors. Compared with non-shared clonotypes, clonotypes shared by all four sorted-subset donors had higher generation probabilities. Naive subsets generally had larger estimated clonotype richness than memory subsets did.

This clone was picked up one time. The specificity of this receptor is unknown. Per-base quality was not reported, and no clone a single base away is much larger than it. From the cysteine up to the phenylalanine, the CDR3 has a length of 16 residues. The DNA shown is the 48-base CDR3, in frame from base 1. Trimming leaves V shorter by 0 bases and J shorter by 0 bases, with the junction holding 2 bases beyond the gene matches. Per the germline V gene, SGHRS is the CDR1 and YFSETQ is the CDR2. The donors were healthy, HIV-negative adults with no recently reported acute infections or vaccinations. Only Caucasian adults living in Nashville, Tennessee, USA were represented among the donors. CD4+ T cells were enriched through magnetic negative selection, after which naive cells were positively selected on CD45RA and the remaining negative fraction served as the memory subset. Blood was obtained by leukapheresis, after which PBMCs were separated by Ficoll-Histopaque density gradient centrifugation and cryopreserved in liquid nitrogen vapor phase. Analytical flow cytometry was used to check the purity and quantity of every magnetically sorted T cell population. Each sorted fraction had its genomic DNA isolated and then quantified by UV absorbance on a Nanodrop 2000c.

Using the deep immunoSEQ assay, TCR CDR3 regions were amplified from genomic DNA by multiplex PCR. Extracted genomic DNA from each cell subset was distributed evenly across all wells of several immunoSEQ 96-well plates, and each plate was treated as a replicate. For sorted subsets, approximately 210 ng genomic DNA, equal to about 30,000 T cell genomes, was loaded into each replicate PCR. The purified libraries were quantified using a Qubit 3.0 fluorometer, sized with a Bioanalyzer 2100, and then quantified again using the KAPA Library Quantification kit. A separate single-read 150-cycle Illumina NextSeq 550 flow cell was used to sequence each immunoSEQ 96-well plate. In the paper's pipeline: Because the immunoSEQ output held only junctional sequences and lacked quality scores, the filtering could not match the filtering applied to full-length reads. To assign V/J genes and CDR3, sequences were annotated using PyIR, a Python wrapper for IgBLAST v1.9, with IMGT germline references. Reads with weak V/J assignments (E-value above 1e-6), missing CDR3, stop codons, out-of-frame junctions, or ambiguous translated residues were removed. V3J clonotypes were defined as sequences sharing an identical inferred V gene, J gene, and CDR3 amino acid sequence. To compute the percentage overlap between repertoires, the number of shared unique clonotypes was divided by the size of the smaller repertoire. Richness of each repertoire was evaluated using RTK rarefaction, the Chao1 estimator, and Recon v2.1 estimates of unobserved clonotypes. OLGA was used to compute generation probabilities for all TCRbeta clonotypes that the gDNA method yielded from a handful of donors. The clones in this table, taken by TCRdb from immuneACCESS, are in-frame only. Not every clone is retained; where verified, under half of the shortfall comes from an unresolved V gene, and the cause of the rest is unknown. V, J and clone size are those of that table, while D and trimming were read from the DNA. This sample comprises over 850,000 clones, 78% of them detected only once. The ten largest account for more than 0.55% of the sample.

This clonotype was obtained from a man between 18 and 29 years old in good health. Some clones in this sample may be carry-over from other donors' samples. The rearranged chain carries TRBV5-1 and TRBJ2-2, and 7 bases in between align with TRBD1. Material: memory CD4+ T cells from PBMCs. The cell subset or site label, read with the paper, signifies: CD45RA-negative fraction. The CDR3 has the sequence CASSLADRSNTGELFF. The DNA sequence is TGCGCCAGCAGCTTGGCGGACAGGTCGAACACCGGGGAGCTGTTTTTT. With the rest looked up from the reference TRBV5-1 and TRBJ2-2 genes rather than sequenced, the full variable domain is KAGVTQTPRYLIKTRGQQVTLSCSPISGHRSVSWYQQTPGQGLQFLFEYFSETQRNKGNFPGRFSGRQFSNSRSEMNVSTLELGDSALYLCASSLADRSNTGELFFGEGSRLTVL.